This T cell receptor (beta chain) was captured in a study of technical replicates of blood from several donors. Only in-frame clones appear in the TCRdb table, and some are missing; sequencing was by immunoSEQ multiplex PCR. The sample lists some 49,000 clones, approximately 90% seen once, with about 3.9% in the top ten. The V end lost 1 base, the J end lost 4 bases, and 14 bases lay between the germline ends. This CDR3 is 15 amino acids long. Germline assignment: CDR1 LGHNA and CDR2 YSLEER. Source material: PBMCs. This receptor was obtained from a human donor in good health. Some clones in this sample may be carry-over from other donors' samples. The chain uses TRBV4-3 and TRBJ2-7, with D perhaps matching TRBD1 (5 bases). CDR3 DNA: TGCGCCAGCAGCCAAGGTCTAGGGGAAGGTTACGAGCAGTACTTC. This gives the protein CASSQGLGEGYEQYF.